Listed here are 27 T cell receptor beta chains from one sample, sequenced in a study of blood T cell repertoires in COVID-19. Sequenced by immunoSEQ multiplex PCR; TCRdb stores in-frame clones only, minus some. The table has approximately 100,000 clones, approximately 80% seen once. The sequenced sample was peripheral blood. The receptor set was obtained from a human donor in a cohort sampled during active COVID-19.

The gene calls are TRBV6-2 or TRBV6-3 and TRBJ2-5, with TRBD2 matching over 12 bases. CDR1 is MNHEY and CDR2 is SVGEGT in the germline V gene. V lost 4 bases, J lost 5 bases, and 11 bases stayed unmatched. The CDR3 is 17 amino acids. The CDR3 here is CASSLGLAGGPRETQYF. The DNA for the CDR3 is TGTGCCAGCAGTTTGGGGCTAGCGGGAGGGCCGCGGGAGACCCAGTACTTC.

This clone is a singleton in its sample. The J gene is TRBJ2-7, the V gene TRBV30; 10 nucleotides align to TRBD2. Losses at the gene ends were 3 bases for V and 3 bases for J; bases not matched to a gene: 11. The CDR3 loop spans 16 amino acids. Germline loops: CDR1 GTSNPN, CDR2 SVGIG (reference sequence). This CDR3 reads CAWRDLVGTSDYEQYF. The CDR3 DNA sequence: TGTGCCTGGAGAGACCTGGTCGGGACTAGCGACTACGAGCAGTACTTC.

This rearrangement joins TRBV20-1 to TRBJ2-1; D is undetermined. V lost 5 bases, J lost 9 bases, and 8 bases lay in between. The CDR3 length is 10 residues. Germline CDR1 DFQATT, CDR2 SNEGSKA (reference sequence). CDR3 residues: CSALSGEQFF. The CDR3, as DNA: TGCAGTGCTCTTAGTGGTGAGCAGTTCTTC.

The chain joins TRBV10-3 to TRBJ1-2; no firm D call. The CDR3 contains 13 residues. Deletions cut 2 bases from V and 2 bases from J, with 6 bases between. The germline V gene encodes CDR1 ENHRY and CDR2 SYGVKD. This CDR3 reads CAISEDTNYGYTF. The DNA for the CDR3 is TGTGCCATCAGTGAGGACACGAACTATGGCTACACCTTC.

A few counts support this clone. The chain combines TRBV4-3 with TRBJ1-3; D unresolved. Germline V gene sequence: CDR1 LGHNA, CDR2 YSLEER. The CDR3 sequence is 15 residues long. The V gene lost 3 bases and the J gene lost 4 bases, with 13 bases spanning the gap. The CDR3 region has the DNA TGCGCCAGCAGCCAGGGCCACCTTTCAGGAAACACCATATATTTT. This translates into CASSQGHLSGNTIYF.

This clone was observed a handful of times. The rearrangement joins TRBV9 to TRBJ1-5; 12 bases align to TRBD1. The germline gives CDR1 SGDLS, CDR2 YYNGEE. V lost 7 bases to trimming and J lost 0 bases; unmatched junction nucleotides: 2. This CDR3 is built from 15 residues. The CDR3 nucleotides are TGTGCCAGCGGGACAGGGGGCAGTAGCAATCAGCCCCAGCATTTT. Encoded protein: CASGTGGSSNQPQHF.

This clone was seen only once. V is TRBV2 and J is TRBJ1-2; 9 bases align to TRBD1. The J segment lost 0 bases and the V segment lost 6 bases, leaving 8 bases of the junction unmatched. The CDR3 contains 16 residues. Germline V gene lookup returns CDR1 SNHLY and CDR2 FYNNEI. CDR3 DNA: TGTGCCAGCAGCGGGGACAGGGCGGGAGCTAACTATGGCTACACCTTC. Protein product: CASSGDRAGANYGYTF.

The gene calls are TRBV7-9 and TRBJ1-1; D is undetermined. CDR1 SEHNR and CDR2 FQNEAQ come from the germline V gene (reference sequence). This CDR3 region has 13 residues. With 1 base removed from V and 6 bases from J, the gap between germline ends came to 9 bases. CDR3 residues: CASSLGARPEAFF. The CDR3 coding sequence is TGTGCCAGCAGCTTAGGGGCCCGGCCTGAAGCTTTCTTT.

The chain has TRBV4-1 and TRBJ1-4, with D perhaps TRBD1 (5 bases). Germline V lookup: CDR1 MGHRA, CDR2 YSYEKL. The CDR3 contains 13 residues. With 6 bases removed from V and 8 bases from J, the gap between germline ends came to 13 bases. The CDR3 nucleotides read TGCGCCAGCAGATCAGGGTGGGGAGAAAAACTGTTTTTT. Protein: CASRSGWGEKLFF.

In its sample, this clone was seen a few times. The chain couples TRBV19 to TRBJ1-1; possible D gene TRBD1, 5 bases. Germline CDR1 is LNHDA and CDR2 is SQIVND (reference sequence). With 6 bases removed from V and 3 bases from J, the gap between germline ends came to 14 bases. This CDR3 spans 14 amino acids. The CDR3 DNA reads TGTGCCAGTAGATTCCAGGGCCGGTACACTGAAGCTTTCTTT. The encoded protein is CASRFQGRYTEAFF.

This chain uses TRBV24-1 with TRBJ1-5; D ambiguous. The ends were cut back, 4 bases at V and 0 bases at J, with 21 bases in the middle. Germline CDR1 is KGHDR and CDR2 is SFDVKD. This CDR3 is built from 19 residues. CDR3 amino acids: CATSEIGYIQVNSNQPQHF. CDR3 DNA: TGTGCCACCAGTGAAATCGGGTACATCCAAGTGAATAGCAATCAGCCCCAGCATTTT.

This sequence joins TRBV30 and TRBJ2-3, with 16 nucleotides matching TRBD2. Germline-derived CDR1 and CDR2 are GTSNPN and SVGIG (reference sequence). The ends lost 4 bases at V and 7 bases at J; junction bases unmatched: 26. The CDR3 spans 22 residues. CDR3 in DNA: TGTGCCTGGATCAATCCCCGGGTCAGGCCGGGACTAGCGGGGGGGTACCAATATACGCAGTATTTT. Residues: CAWINPRVRPGLAGGYQYTQYF.

J is TRBJ2-5 and V is TRBV7-2; TRBD1 aligns across 8 bases. CDR1 and CDR2 from the germline V gene are SGHTA and FQGNSA. The CDR3 loop spans 14 amino acids. The V and J ends lost 5 bases and 2 bases, in that order; junction bases with no gene match: 4. The CDR3 nucleotides are TGTGCCAGCAGCGTATACAGGGGGCAAGAGACCCAGTACTTC. As protein: CASSVYRGQETQYF.

This chain uses TRBV4-3 with TRBJ2-7, with 7 nucleotides matching TRBD1. Germline CDR1 and CDR2: LGHNA and YSLEER. V was pared by 4 bases and J by 5 bases, with 8 bases of the junction left unmatched. The CDR3 has 14 amino acids. The CDR3 reads CASSLNRGSHEQYF. The CDR3 DNA follows: TGCGCCAGCAGCCTTAACAGGGGAAGTCACGAGCAGTACTTC.

J is TRBJ1-6 and V is TRBV27; 8 nucleotides align to TRBD1. The CDR3 runs to 16 residues. Per the germline V gene, CDR1 is MNHEY and CDR2 is SMNVEV (reference sequence). J gave up 0 bases and V 6 bases, and 4 bases lay outside the gene matches. For the CDR3, the DNA is TGTGCCAGCAGAGGACAGGGCCTCTCCTATAATTCACCCCTCCACTTT. As protein: CASRGQGLSYNSPLHF.

The J gene is TRBJ2-5, the V gene TRBV5-1; 10 bases agree with TRBD2. CDR1 is SGHRS and CDR2 is YFSETQ in the germline V gene. The CDR3 sequence is 15 residues long. Unmatched junction bases numbered 6, after V lost 2 bases and J lost 5 bases. For the CDR3, the DNA is TGCGCCAGCAGCTTAGCGGGAGGGCCCGGGGAGACCCAGTACTTC. Protein product: CASSLAGGPGETQYF.

As for this clone: The junction does not match germline at one end; this may be a read error. This rearrangement joins TRBV7-7 to TRBJ2-1, with 13 bases matching TRBD2. The CDR3 sequence is 15 residues long. Germline V gives CDR1 SSHAT, CDR2 FNYEAQ (reference sequence). The CDR3 nucleotides are TGTGCTAGCAGCCACGGACTAGCGGGAGAGAATGAGCAGTTCTTC. Translating it yields CASSHGLAGENEQFF. The full variable domain, completed using reference TRBV7-7 and TRBJ2-1, is GAGVSQSPRYKVTKRGQDVTLRCDPISSHATLYWYQQALGQGPEFLTYFNYEAQPDKSGLPSDRFSAERPEGSISTLTIQRTEQRDSAMYRCASSHGLAGENEQFFGPGTRLTVL.

This rearrangement joins TRBV7-3 to TRBJ2-1, with 12 bases lining up with TRBD2. CDR1 and CDR2 (germline): SGHTA, FQGTGA. The CDR3 has 17 amino acids. Trimming took 5 bases from V and 1 from J; bases not matched to a gene: 6. CDR3 nucleotide sequence: TGTGCCAGCAGCCCGCAAGGACTAGCGGGGTCCTACAATGAGCAGTTCTTC. This translates into CASSPQGLAGSYNEQFF.

The chain links TRBV19 to TRBJ1-2, with a possible D match to TRBD1 (6 bases). The CDR3 spans 15 residues. Per germline, CDR1 LNHDA and CDR2 SQIVND (reference sequence). V was shortened by 6 bases and J by 0 bases, with 14 bases between the two germline ends. The CDR3 here is CASRGQLQSNYGYTF. As DNA, the CDR3 is TGTGCCAGTAGAGGACAGCTTCAATCTAACTATGGCTACACCTTC.

This clone was picked up a small number of times. The chain is built from TRBV7-9 and TRBJ1-3; 8 positions agree with TRBD1. CDR3 length: 15 residues. Germline V lookup: CDR1 SEHNR, CDR2 FQNEAQ (reference sequence). V was clipped by 6 bases and J by 4 bases; unmatched bases: 8. The CDR3 DNA reads as TGTGCCAGCAGGGCCACAGGGGGTGAGGGAAACACCATATATTTT. It specifies CASRATGGEGNTIYF.

This rearrangement joins TRBV4-1 to TRBJ1-3; no reliable D call. This CDR3 contains 13 residues. V dropped 0 bases and J dropped 9 bases, with 9 bases sitting between them. In germline, CDR1 is MGHRA, CDR2 YSYEKL. CDR3 sequence: CASSQDSRGTIYF. CDR3 coding DNA: TGCGCCAGCAGCCAAGATTCCCGAGGCACCATATATTTT.

The V gene is TRBV7-8, the J gene TRBJ2-3, with TRBD1 identical over 9 bases. The germline V gene encodes CDR1 SGHVS and CDR2 FQNEAQ. CDR3 length equals 15 residues. J gave up 4 bases and V 2 bases, and 4 bases lay outside the gene matches. CDR3 sequence reads: CASSLRTGVADTQYF. CDR3 coding DNA: TGTGCCAGCAGCTTACGGACAGGGGTTGCAGATACGCAGTATTTT.

This CDR3 reads CAWSVSGNYGYTF. The CDR3 nucleotides are TGTGCCTGGAGTGTGTCAGGGAACTATGGCTACACCTTC. The V gene is TRBV30, the J gene TRBJ1-2, with TRBD1 as a possible D gene (5 bases). This CDR3 is built from 13 residues. V was pared by 0 bases and J by 2 bases, with 7 bases between. CDR1 and CDR2 (germline): GTSNPN, SVGIG (reference sequence).

The rearrangement joins TRBV25-1 to TRBJ2-1; 10 nucleotides align to TRBD1. V gave up 6 bases and J gave up 8 bases; unmatched junction bases: 7. The CDR3 loop spans 14 amino acids. Germline assignment: CDR1 MGHDK and CDR2 SYGVNS. The CDR3: CASRTFGTGDEQFF. The DNA for the CDR3 is TGTGCCAGCAGAACATTCGGGACAGGGGATGAGCAGTTCTTC. The whole variable domain, remainder taken from reference TRBV25-1 and TRBJ2-1, is EADIYQTPRYLVIGTGKKITLECSQTMGHDKMYWYQQDPGMELHLIHYSYGVNSTEKGDLSSESTVSRIRTEHFPLTLESARPSHTSQYLCASRTFGTGDEQFFGPGTRLTVL.

The V and J genes are TRBV4-1 and TRBJ2-1, with 9 bases identical to TRBD2. Germline V gene sequence: CDR1 MGHRA, CDR2 YSYEKL. V was pared by 4 bases and J by 1 base, with 8 bases of the junction left unmatched. CDR3 length: 17 residues. CDR3 loop: CASSRSAGGQSYNEQFF. CDR3 DNA: TGCGCCAGCAGCCGGAGTGCGGGAGGGCAGTCCTACAATGAGCAGTTCTTC.

The chain links TRBV30 to TRBJ2-3; a weak D match, TRBD1 (7 bases). The length of the CDR3 is 14 residues. CDR1 and CDR2 from the germline V gene are GTSNPN and SVGIG (reference sequence). V was cut by 8 bases and J by 2 bases, with 17 bases left in between. In nucleotides, the CDR3 is TGTGCCGGAAGGACAGGACTATACACAGATACGCAGTATTTT. Protein product: CAGRTGLYTDTQYF. Full variable domain (rest looked up from reference TRBV30 and TRBJ2-3): SQTIHQWPATLVQPVGSPLSLECTVEGTSNPNLYWYRQAAGRGLQLLFYSVGIGQISSEVPQNLSASRPQDRQFILSSKKLLLSDSGFYLCAGRTGLYTDTQYFGPGTRLTVL.

The V call is TRBV7-2, the J call TRBJ1-5, with 9 bases identical to TRBD1. J was trimmed by 4 bases and V by 5 bases; bases with no gene match: 6. The CDR3 sequence is 15 residues long. Germline CDR1 is SGHTA and CDR2 is FQGNSA. CDR3 sequence reads: CASSLRTGVNQPQHF. Here the CDR3 DNA reads TGTGCCAGCAGCCTCCGGACAGGGGTAAATCAGCCCCAGCATTTT.